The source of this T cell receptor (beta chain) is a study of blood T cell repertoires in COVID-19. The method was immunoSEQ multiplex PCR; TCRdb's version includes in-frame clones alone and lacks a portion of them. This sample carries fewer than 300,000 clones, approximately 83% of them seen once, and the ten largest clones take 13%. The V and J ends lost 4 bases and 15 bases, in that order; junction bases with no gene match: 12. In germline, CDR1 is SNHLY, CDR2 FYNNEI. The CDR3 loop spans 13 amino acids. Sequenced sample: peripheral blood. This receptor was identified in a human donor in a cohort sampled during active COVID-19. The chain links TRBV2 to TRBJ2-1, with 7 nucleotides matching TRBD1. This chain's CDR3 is CASSVSGQYDPFF. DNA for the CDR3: TGTGCCAGCAGTGTGTCGGGACAGTACGATCCGTTCTTC. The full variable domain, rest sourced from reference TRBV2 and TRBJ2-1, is EPEVTQTPSHQVTQMGQEVILRCVPISNHLYFYWYRQILGQKVEFLVSFYNNEISEKSEIFDDQFSVERPDGSNFTLKIRSTKLEDSAMYFCASSVSGQYDPFFGPGTRLTVL.